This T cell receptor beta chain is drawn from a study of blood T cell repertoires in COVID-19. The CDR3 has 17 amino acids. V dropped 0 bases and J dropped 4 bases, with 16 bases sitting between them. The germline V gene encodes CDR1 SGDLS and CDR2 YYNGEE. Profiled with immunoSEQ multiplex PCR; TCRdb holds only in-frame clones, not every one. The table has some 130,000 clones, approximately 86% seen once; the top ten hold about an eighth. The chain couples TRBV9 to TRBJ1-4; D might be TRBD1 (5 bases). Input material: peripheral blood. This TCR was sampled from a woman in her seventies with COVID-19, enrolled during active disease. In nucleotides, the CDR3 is TGTGCCAGCAGCGTAGGAGTAGCAGGGCTTAGTAATGAAAAACTGTTTTTT. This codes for CASSVGVAGLSNEKLFF.